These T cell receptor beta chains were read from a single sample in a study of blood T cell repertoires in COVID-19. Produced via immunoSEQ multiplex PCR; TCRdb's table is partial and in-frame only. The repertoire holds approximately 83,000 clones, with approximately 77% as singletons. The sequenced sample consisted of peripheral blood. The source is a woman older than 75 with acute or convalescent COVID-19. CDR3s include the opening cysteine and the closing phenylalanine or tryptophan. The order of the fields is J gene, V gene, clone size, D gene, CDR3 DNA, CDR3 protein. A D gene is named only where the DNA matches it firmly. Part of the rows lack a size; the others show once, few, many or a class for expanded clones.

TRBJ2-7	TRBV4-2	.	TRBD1	TGTGCCAGCAGCCTCCTGGGGACAGGGGGGGACGAGCAGTACTTC	CASSLLGTGGDEQYF
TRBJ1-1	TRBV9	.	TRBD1	TGTGCCAGCGGTAGGACAGGGAACACTGAAGCTTTCTTT	CASGRTGNTEAFF
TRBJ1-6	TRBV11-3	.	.	TGTGCCAGCAGCGCCCGGACAAGCTATAATTCACCCCTCCACTTT	CASSARTSYNSPLHF
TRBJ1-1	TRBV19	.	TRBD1	TGTGCCAGTTTACAGGGGCGCACGAACACTGAAGCTTTCTTT	CASLQGRTNTEAFF
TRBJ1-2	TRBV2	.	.	TGTGCCAGCAGTGAGAGGGGACTGCCAGGCTACACCTTC	CASSERGLPGYTF
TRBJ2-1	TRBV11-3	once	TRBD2	TGTGCCAGCAGCTCACAGAGCGGGAGGCAGTTCTTC	CASSSQSGRQFF
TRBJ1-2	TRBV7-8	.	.	TGTGCCAGCAGCTTAGGGACCACACTCAGGGATGGCTACACCTTC	CASSLGTTLRDGYTF
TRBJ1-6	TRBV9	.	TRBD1	TGTGCCAGCAGCGTAGCCCCAGACAGGGGCGATTCACCCCTCCACTTT	CASSVAPDRGDSPLHF
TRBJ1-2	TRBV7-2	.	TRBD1	TGTGCCAGCAGCACGGGACAGGGGGCAGGTGGCTACACCTTC	CASSTGQGAGGYTF
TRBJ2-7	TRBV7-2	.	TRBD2	TGTGCCAGCAGCAAGAAACTAGCGGGGGGCGCCTACGAGCAGTACTTC	CASSKKLAGGAYEQYF
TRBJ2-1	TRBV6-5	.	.	TGTGCCAGCACCCTGAATGGCCAGTCCTACAATGAGCAGTTCTTC	CASTLNGQSYNEQFF
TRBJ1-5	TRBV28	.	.	TGTGCCAGCAGATCCTCGGGAGAACAGCCCCAGCATTTT	CASRSSGEQPQHF
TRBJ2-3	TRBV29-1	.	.	TGCAGCGTGGTTCGGGACTCAAGAGTCCCGGCAGATACGCAGTATTTT	CSVVRDSRVPADTQYF
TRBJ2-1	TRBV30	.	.	TGTGCCTGGGACCCAAACGGGGACAATGAGCAGTTCTTC	CAWDPNGDNEQFF
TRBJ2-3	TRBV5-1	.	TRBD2	TGCGCCAGCCTTTCCGGGACTAGCGGGGTCCGGGGCACAGATACGCAGTATTTT	CASLSGTSGVRGTDTQYF
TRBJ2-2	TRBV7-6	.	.	TGTGCCAGCAGCTTAAGGCCAGGGGACACCGGGGAGCTGTTTTTT	CASSLRPGDTGELFF
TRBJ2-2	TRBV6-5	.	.	TGTGCCAGCAGGCGGGGAACCAACACCGGGGAGCTGTTTTTT	CASRRGTNTGELFF
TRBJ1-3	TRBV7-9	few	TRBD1	TGTGCCAGCAGCTTGTGGGACAGGGCATTCCATTCGTCTGGAAACACCATATATTTT	CASSLWDRAFHSSGNTIYF
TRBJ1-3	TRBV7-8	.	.	TGTGCCAGCAGCCTGTCCCCTCAGTCGCACTCTGGAAACACCATATATTTT	CASSLSPQSHSGNTIYF
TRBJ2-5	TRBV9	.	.	TGTGCCAGCAGCGTGGGACTCCACTCCCAAGAGACCCAGTACTTC	CASSVGLHSQETQYF
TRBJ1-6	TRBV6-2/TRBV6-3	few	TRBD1	TGTGCCAGCAGTTACCCACGGGACAGAAGCTCCTATAATTCACCCCTCCACTTT	CASSYPRDRSSYNSPLHF
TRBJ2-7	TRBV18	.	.	TGTGCCAGCTCACTTTCTGGGGCCCCCTACGAGCAGTACTTC	CASSLSGAPYEQYF
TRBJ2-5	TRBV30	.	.	TGTGCCTGGAGTCATCAAGACAGAAGAGAGACCCAGTACTTC	CAWSHQDRRETQYF
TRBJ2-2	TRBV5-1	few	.	TGCGCCAGCAGGCCGACAGGCGACACCGGGGAGCTGTTTTTT	CASRPTGDTGELFF